The next 9 T cell receptor beta chains were all read from a single sample in a study of cytotoxic CD8 clonotypes in ibrutinib-treated CLL. Data came from immunoSEQ multiplex PCR; TCRdb stores just in-frame clones and leaves some out. The repertoire holds around 92,000 clones, with roughly four fifths as singletons. The sample in question was PBMCs, obtained after 24 months of ibrutinib treatment. The receptors shown here come from a human donor with chronic lymphocytic leukemia.

The chain joins TRBV6-1 to TRBJ2-6; D is uncertain. Trimming removed 3 bases from V and 0 bases from J, with 6 bases in between. The CDR3 is 15 residues long. Germline assignment: CDR1 MNHNS and CDR2 SASEGT. The CDR3 DNA sequence: TGTGCCAGCAGTGAGCCGGGCTCTGGGGCCAACGTCCTGACTTTC. Translating gives CASSEPGSGANVLTF.

The chain combines TRBV18 with TRBJ2-7; 11 bases match TRBD1. The CDR3 runs 17 residues. Germline-derived CDR1 and CDR2 are KGHSH and LQKENI. J lost 3 bases, V lost 3 bases, and 10 bases had no gene match. The CDR3 loop is CASSPLGTGGASYEQYF. CDR3 nucleotide sequence: TGTGCCAGCTCACCGCTAGGGACAGGGGGGGCCAGCTACGAGCAGTACTTC. Full variable domain (outside the CDR3, taken from reference TRBV18 and TRBJ2-7): NAGVMQNPRHLVRRRGQEARLRCSPMKGHSHVYWYRQLPEEGLKFMVYLQKENIIDESGMPKERFSAEFPKEGPSILRIQQVVRGDSAAYFCASSPLGTGGASYEQYFGPGTRLTVT.

The V and J genes are TRBV4-1 and TRBJ1-2, with D possibly matching TRBD1 (5 bases). Trimming stripped 6 bases from V and 4 bases from J, with 15 bases between. Per germline, CDR1 MGHRA and CDR2 YSYEKL. CDR3 length: 14 amino acids. The CDR3 protein is CASSRDGDGYGYTF. Written as DNA, the CDR3 is TGCGCCAGCAGTCGGGACGGAGACGGCTATGGCTACACCTTC.

This chain links TRBV7-3 with TRBJ2-1, with 12 bases identical to TRBD2. The CDR3 is 15 amino acids. The V and J ends lost 4 bases and 9 bases, in that order; junction bases with no gene match: 7. Germline CDR1 reads SGHTA; CDR2 reads FQGTGA. CDR3 DNA: TGTGCCAGCAGCTCTCTAGCGGGAGGGCCTGGTGAGCAGTTCTTC. Amino acids: CASSSLAGGPGEQFF.

The chain has TRBV20-1 and TRBJ2-7, with unresolved D. The germline V gene has CDR1 DFQATT and CDR2 SNEGSKA (reference sequence). The CDR3 extends over 11 amino acids. Trimming stripped 6 bases from V and 4 bases from J, with 10 bases between. This CDR3 is CSARKNYEQYF. The CDR3 DNA reads as TGCAGTGCCCGAAAGAATTACGAGCAGTACTTC.

This clone was picked up many times. The chain employs TRBV21-1 and TRBJ1-1; the listed D gene, TRBD1, was not tested against the DNA. TRBV21-1 is listed as a pseudogene. There are 21 residues in the CDR3. DNA for the CDR3: TGTGCCAGCAGCAGCCGGGACAGGGGGCAAAACTCCTTTCGCGGGAACACTGAAGCTTTCTTT. Residues: CASSSRDRGQNSFRGNTEAFF.

The chain has TRBV7-9 and TRBJ2-3; tentative D call: TRBD1 (6 bases). Germline V gene sequence: CDR1 SEHNR, CDR2 FQNEAQ (reference sequence). CDR3 length: 17 amino acids. The V end lost 5 bases, the J end lost 6 bases, and 24 bases lay between the germline ends. CDR3 loop: CASSPRGRGLRADTQYF. DNA for the CDR3: TGTGCCAGCAGCCCAAGGGGCAGGGGTCTAAGGGCGGATACGCAGTATTTT.

V and J are TRBV19 and TRBJ2-5; TRBD1 might be the D (5 bases). CDR1 and CDR2 (germline): LNHDA, SQIVND (reference sequence). V was shortened by 4 bases and J by 4 bases, with 13 bases between the two germline ends. There are 14 residues in the CDR3. CDR3 nucleotides: TGTGCCAGTAGTAAAGCAGGGATTACAGAGACCCAGTACTTC. As protein: CASSKAGITETQYF.

The chain combines TRBV2 with TRBJ1-5, with 7 bases fitting TRBD1. This CDR3 has 13 residues. J was trimmed by 8 bases and V by 6 bases; bases with no gene match: 7. The germline gives CDR1 SNHLY, CDR2 FYNNEI. CDR3 DNA sequence: TGTGCCAGCAGAGGGCAGGGGGTAGAGCCCCAGCATTTT. Protein product: CASRGQGVEPQHF. The full variable domain, with the rest looked up from reference TRBV2 and TRBJ1-5, is EPEVTQTPSHQVTQMGQEVILRCVPISNHLYFYWYRQILGQKVEFLVSFYNNEISEKSEIFDDQFSVERPDGSNFTLKIRSTKLEDSAMYFCASRGQGVEPQHFGDGTRLSIL.